Sequencing of this T cell receptor beta chain was carried out in a study of T cells after posttransplantation cyclophosphamide. V lost 7 bases to trimming and J lost 1 base; unmatched junction nucleotides: 6. Germline assignment: CDR1 MNHEY and CDR2 SVGAGI. The CDR3 runs 15 residues. Notes on the study in general: Tissue-infiltrating T cells from skin or gut overlapped little with blood T cells.

On this clone: What it recognizes is unknown.

Data came from immunoSEQ multiplex PCR; TCRdb stores just in-frame clones and leaves some out. The sample includes some 1,900 clones, around 94% of them seen just once. This chain uses TRBV6-5 with TRBJ2-3, with 9 bases matching TRBD2. The sequence came from a woman between 45 and 60 years old in good health and a related stem cell transplant donor. Sequenced: CD4+ T cells sorted from bone marrow. The chain's CDR3 is CASTVASGGTDTQYF. In DNA form, the CDR3 reads TGTGCCAGCACGGTGGCTAGCGGGGGCACAGATACGCAGTATTTT.